This T cell receptor (beta chain) was found in a study of CD8 T cells in ankylosing spondylitis. Notes on the study in general: Some motif variants were previously reported in reactive arthritis synovial fluid and blood. There was a TCR beta motif, made of several highly homologous variants, that appeared characteristic of ankylosing spondylitis blood. Disease-linked clones were found to be CD8+ and relatively rare in peripheral blood. Enrichment of disease-linked clones was reportedly significant in matched ankylosing spondylitis synovial fluid.

In the case of this clonotype: What it recognizes is unknown.

Quantitative molecular-barcoded 5'-RACE generated the TCR beta libraries. TCRdb reanalysed the 5' RACE reads using MiXCR and keeps one entry per CDR3 protein. The sample lists around 140,000 distinct CDR3 sequences; 15% to 20% were seen once. The CDR3 totals 15 residues. After removal of 1 base from V and 6 bases from J, the junction contained 4 bases not matched to a gene. The germline gives CDR1 SGHAT, CDR2 FQNNGV. Material: blood, either unsorted or a sorted T cell fraction (not recorded which). V is TRBV11-2 and J is TRBJ2-4; 9 nucleotides agree with TRBD2. The TCR originated in a male donor with ankylosing spondylitis. The CDR3 reads CASSLVNSGRNIQYF. The DNA for the CDR3 is TGTGCCAGCAGCTTAGTTAATAGCGGGAGAAACATTCAGTACTTC.